This T cell receptor (beta chain) emerged from a study of blood T cell repertoires in COVID-19. Across the whole study: Samples taken during acute and convalescent COVID-19 were collected in the United States, Italy and Spain. T cells, B-cell-depleted T cells, or PBMCs supplied cDNA or gDNA.

This clone was seen a handful of times. There are 15 residues in the CDR3. Germline assignment: CDR1 SGHRS and CDR2 YFSETQ. V trimming: 6 bases; J trimming: 4 bases; junction bases outside the gene matches: 11. Seattle's enrolled individuals joined amid active infection and were then monitored longitudinally. TCRdb's table, derived via immunoSEQ multiplex PCR, lists solely in-frame clones and lacks some. The repertoire holds 50,000 to 60,000 clones, around 90% seen once, with roughly 3.9% in the top ten. This sequence was found in a man aged 35 to 55 with COVID-19, enrolled during active disease. Sequencing was carried out using peripheral blood. V is TRBV5-1 and J is TRBJ1-2, with 8 nucleotides matching TRBD1. CDR3 sequence (DNA): TGCGCCAGCACTCCGGCCGGGACAGGCTCCTATGGCTACACCTTC. Translation: CASTPAGTGSYGYTF.